The text below deals with one T cell receptor beta chain. It has no known antigen specificity. No quality values exist for individual bases; no much larger clone is one base distant. This entry comes from a study of radiotherapy plus CTLA-4 blockade in lung cancer (dated by TCRdb to the late 2010s). Background for the entire study: Objective responses occurred in roughly a sixth of enrolled patients, and 25% to 40% achieved disease control.

Receptors were amplified or captured by the immunoSEQ multiplex PCR assay. Entries here come from immuneACCESS through TCRdb and include only in-frame sequences with V and J called. Some clones fail to appear in such tables; in the studies checked, an unresolved V gene covers under half of the shortfall, and the cause of the remainder is unknown. The sample profile shows over 85,000 clones; just over 85% of them were found once. Jointly, the top ten make up about 5.3% of the sample. What the work shows at the level of the full study, not this receptor alone: After treatment with radiotherapy and ipilimumab, TCR clones that came from tumors expanded in the peripheral blood. The strongest predictors of response were reported to be early dynamic shifts in blood T cell clones along with a rise in serum interferon-beta following radiation.

Focal radiation therapy combined with CTLA-4 blockade (ipilimumab) was tested in patients with chemo-refractory metastatic non-small-cell lung cancer. The germline V end is reduced by 3 bases and the J end by 1 base; junction bases left unmatched: 4. Taken from cysteine to phenylalanine, the CDR3 has 16 residues. Left in the record is the CDR3 DNA by itself, 48 bases read in frame from the first base. CDR1 KGHSH and CDR2 LQKENI are derived from the germline V gene. The specimen comprised peripheral blood, sampled from a patient treated with radiotherapy plus ipilimumab. This clonotype was obtained from a human donor with non-small cell lung cancer that progressed on radiotherapy plus ipilimumab. The V and J genes are TRBV18 and TRBJ2-7, with 12 junctional bases fitting TRBD2. The CDR3 protein: CASSPQTSGSSYEQYF. At the DNA level, the sequence is TGTGCCAGCTCACCCCAGACTAGCGGGAGTTCCTACGAGCAGTACTTC.